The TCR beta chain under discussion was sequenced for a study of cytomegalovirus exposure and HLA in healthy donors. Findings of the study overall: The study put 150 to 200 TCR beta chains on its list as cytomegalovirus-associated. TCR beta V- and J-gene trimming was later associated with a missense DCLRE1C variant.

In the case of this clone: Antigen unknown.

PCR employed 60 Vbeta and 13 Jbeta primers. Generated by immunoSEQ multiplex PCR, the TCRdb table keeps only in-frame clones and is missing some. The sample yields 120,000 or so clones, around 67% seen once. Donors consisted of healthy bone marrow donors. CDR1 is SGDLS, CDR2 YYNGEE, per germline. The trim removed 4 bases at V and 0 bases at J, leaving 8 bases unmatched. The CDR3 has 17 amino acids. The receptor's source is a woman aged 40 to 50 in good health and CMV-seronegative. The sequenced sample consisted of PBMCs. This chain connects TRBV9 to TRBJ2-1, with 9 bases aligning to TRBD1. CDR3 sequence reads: CASSPRTGVISYNEQFF. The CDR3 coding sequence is TGTGCCAGCAGCCCCCGGACAGGGGTCATCTCCTACAATGAGCAGTTCTTC.